The 29 T cell receptor beta chains below come from one sample, sequenced in a study of cytomegalovirus exposure and HLA in healthy donors. Primers included in the PCR were 60 Vbeta and 13 Jbeta primers. Libraries were prepared by immunoSEQ multiplex PCR; TCRdb keeps only in-frame clonotypes and omits some of them. This table holds more than 100,000 clones, 15% found once. Sequencing input: PBMCs. These receptors were obtained from a young woman in good health and CMV-seronegative.

The rearrangement links TRBV6-1 to TRBJ1-2; 9 bases are shared with TRBD1. Per germline, CDR1 MNHNS and CDR2 SASEGT. The CDR3 is 17 amino acids. Losses at the gene ends were 4 bases for V and 4 bases for J; bases not matched to a gene: 13. The CDR3 protein is CASSAQTGGEGSYGYTF. In DNA form, the CDR3 reads TGTGCCAGCAGTGCTCAGACAGGGGGAGAGGGGTCCTATGGCTACACCTTC.

This rearrangement joins TRBV6-5 to TRBJ1-1; D might be TRBD1 (5 bases). There are 14 residues in the CDR3. Germline CDR1 is MNHEY and CDR2 is SVGAGI. Trimming removed 8 bases at V and 1 base at J, with 14 bases between. The CDR3 DNA reads as TGTGCCAGCTCCCGGGCTCAGGGGAACACTGAAGCTTTCTTT. The encoded protein is CASSRAQGNTEAFF.

The chain recombines TRBV2 with TRBJ2-1, with 16 bases fitting TRBD2. V lost 5 bases and J lost 12; bases outside the gene matches: 13. The germline CDR1 and CDR2 sequences are SNHLY and FYNNEI. The CDR3 consists of 17 residues. The CDR3 coding sequence is TGTGCCAGCAGTCCACCTCCTACGGGACTAGCGGGGGGGATGCAGTTCTTC. It codes for CASSPPPTGLAGGMQFF.

There are a few counts of this clone. The rearrangement links TRBV28 to TRBJ1-1, with 7 bases aligning to TRBD1. V was pared by 6 bases and J by 8 bases, with 6 bases of the junction left unmatched. This CDR3 is 12 amino acids long. Germline V gene sequence: CDR1 MDHEN, CDR2 SYDVKM. The CDR3 region has the DNA TGTGCCAGCAGCCCAGACAGGGTCGAAGCTTTCTTT. It is translated as CASSPDRVEAFF.

This chain links TRBV5-1 with TRBJ1-1; D call uncertain. CDR3 length: 14 amino acids. Germline loops: CDR1 SGHRS, CDR2 YFSETQ. Trimming shortened V by 3 bases and J by 3 bases, and 12 bases separated the two germline ends. CDR3 sequence reads: CASSYVFGDTEAFF. The CDR3 nucleotides read TGCGCCAGCAGCTACGTATTCGGGGACACTGAAGCTTTCTTT.

The V call is TRBV5-4, the J call TRBJ1-1; D is unclear. The length of the CDR3 is 15 residues. The V gene lost 0 bases and the J gene lost 0 bases, with 9 bases spanning the gap. CDR1 SGHNT and CDR2 YYREEE come from the germline V gene (reference sequence). The CDR3, as DNA: TGTGCCAGCAGCTTGGTGAGAGGCTTGAACACTGAAGCTTTCTTT. Residues: CASSLVRGLNTEAFF.

The chain joins TRBV9 to TRBJ1-1; D is perhaps TRBD1 (5 bases). V lost 0 bases and J lost 3, with 9 bases in between. This CDR3 contains 14 residues. CDR1 is SGDLS and CDR2 is YYNGEE in the germline V gene. CDR3 loop: CASSVDQGYTEAFF. CDR3 nucleotide sequence: TGTGCCAGCAGCGTAGATCAGGGATACACTGAAGCTTTCTTT.

The table lists this clone with a few counts. The chain links TRBV18 to TRBJ2-2; D perhaps matches TRBD2 (6 bases). The CDR3 extends over 15 amino acids. CDR1 is KGHSH, CDR2 LQKENI, per germline. Trimming shortened V by 4 bases and J by 5 bases, and 14 bases separated the two germline ends. The CDR3 loop is CASSLGGLRTGELFF. As DNA, the CDR3 is TGTGCCAGCTCACTGGGGGGACTCCGTACCGGGGAGCTGTTTTTT.

In its sample, this clone was seen a few times. The V and J genes are TRBV2 and TRBJ1-6, with 9 bases matching TRBD1. The CDR3 totals 14 residues. Per germline, CDR1 SNHLY and CDR2 FYNNEI. The ends lost 8 bases at V and 7 bases at J; junction bases unmatched: 6. The CDR3, as DNA: TGTGCCAGCCGGGACAGGGTACGGAATTCACCCCTCCACTTT. This sequence encodes CASRDRVRNSPLHF.

The CDR3 sequence is CASSPSSYEQYF. CDR3 coding DNA: TGTGCCAGCAGCCCCAGCTCCTACGAGCAGTACTTC. The J gene is TRBJ2-7, the V gene TRBV11-2; D is unclear. Germline CDR1 is SGHAT and CDR2 is FQNNGV. The V gene lost 5 bases and the J gene lost 0 bases, with 5 bases spanning the gap. The CDR3 is 12 residues long. Supplemented by reference TRBV11-2 and TRBJ2-7, the full variable domain reads EAGVAQSPRYKIIEKRQSVAFWCNPISGHATLYWYQQILGQGPKLLIQFQNNGVVDDSQLPKDRFSAERLKGVDSTLKIQPAKLEDSAVYLCASSPSSYEQYFGPGTRLTVT.

The V call is TRBV28, the J call TRBJ1-1; 8 bases agree with TRBD1. Germline V gene sequence: CDR1 MDHEN, CDR2 SYDVKM. The CDR3 runs 15 residues. The V segment lost 4 bases and the J segment 1 base; nucleotides outside the gene matches: 5. The CDR3 DNA is TGTGCCAGCAGTTGGTTGGGACAGGCGAACACTGAAGCTTTCTTT. It specifies CASSWLGQANTEAFF.

There are a few counts of this clone. V usage is TRBV6-1 and J usage is TRBJ2-1, with D unclear. Trimming stripped 2 bases from V and 3 bases from J, with 8 bases between. The CDR3 loop spans 14 amino acids. CDR1 is MNHNS, CDR2 SASEGT, per germline. The CDR3 sequence: CASSERPGYNEQFF. CDR3 DNA sequence: TGTGCCAGCAGTGAAAGGCCAGGCTACAATGAGCAGTTCTTC.

This clone was seen a single time. This chain uses TRBV27 with TRBJ2-5, with D perhaps matching TRBD2 (5 bases). The assigned J gene may be wrong: the sequence end matches TRBJ2-7 better. CDR1 and CDR2 (germline): MNHEY, SMNVEV (reference sequence). CDR3 length: 15 amino acids. In DNA form, the CDR3 reads TGTGCCAGCAGTTTCGAACGGGAAAGGTTCCACGAGCAGTACTTC. Residues: CASSFERERFHEQYF.

This clone was seen a few times. V gene TRBV6-5 combines with J gene TRBJ1-2; D gene unclear. The CDR3 covers 15 residues. V gave up 2 bases and J gave up 4 bases, with 14 bases separating them. Germline values: CDR1 MNHEY, CDR2 SVGAGI. The CDR3 region is CASSYAPGTFYGYTF. The CDR3 coding sequence is TGTGCCAGCAGTTACGCGCCAGGTACCTTCTATGGCTACACCTTC.

The chain uses TRBV28 and TRBJ2-7; D possibly corresponds to TRBD2 (6 bases). The CDR3 is made up of 13 amino acids. Trimming removed 3 bases from V and 3 bases from J, with 9 bases in between. Germline CDR1 reads MDHEN; CDR2 reads SYDVKM. CDR3 loop: CASSFAGGYEQYF. DNA for the CDR3: TGTGCCAGCAGTTTTGCCGGGGGCTACGAGCAGTACTTC.

CDR3 protein: CARSPGQGSYEQYF. The CDR3 bases are TGTGCCAGAAGCCCCGGACAGGGGTCCTACGAGCAGTACTTC. The genes are TRBV5-3 and TRBJ2-7, with 9 bases identical to TRBD1. TRBV5-3 is annotated as an ORF whose role is uncertain. V shed 4 bases and J 1 base; nucleotides not matched to a gene: 3. The CDR3 sequence is 14 residues long.

V gene TRBV30 combines with J gene TRBJ1-1, with 9 bases aligning to TRBD1. CDR1 GTSNPN and CDR2 SVGIG come from the germline V gene (reference sequence). The junction had 6 bases not matched to a gene; V was cut back by 5 bases and J by 11 bases. CDR3 length equals 11 residues. The CDR3, as DNA: TGTGCCTGGGATACAGGGGGCGCGGCTTTCTTT. Protein sequence: CAWDTGGAAFF. The complete variable domain, with remaining parts taken from reference TRBV30 and TRBJ1-1, reads SQTIHQWPATLVQPVGSPLSLECTVEGTSNPNLYWYRQAAGRGLQLLFYSVGIGQISSEVPQNLSASRPQDRQFILSSKKLLLSDSGFYLCAWDTGGAAFFGQGTRLTVV.

This chain links TRBV6-1 with TRBJ2-7, with a possible D match to TRBD1 (5 bases). Per germline, CDR1 MNHNS and CDR2 SASEGT. The CDR3 is 15 residues long. Trimming shortened V by 2 bases and J by 2 bases, and 13 bases separated the two germline ends. The CDR3 DNA reads as TGTGCCAGCAGTGAATACGACAGATTAACCTACGAGCAGTACTTC. Amino acid sequence: CASSEYDRLTYEQYF.

The sample holds a few counts of this clone. J is TRBJ2-7 and V is TRBV5-6, with D tentatively TRBD1 (5 bases). The ends were cut back, 3 bases at V and 2 bases at J, with 12 bases in the middle. The CDR3 consists of 14 residues. Germline V gives CDR1 SGHDT, CDR2 YYEEEE. CDR3 nucleotide sequence: TGTGCCAGCAGCTCGAGACAGAATCCCTACGAGCAGTACTTC. This sequence encodes CASSSRQNPYEQYF. Drawing the rest from reference TRBV5-6 and TRBJ2-7, the complete variable domain is DAGVTQSPTHLIKTRGQQVTLRCSPKSGHDTVSWYQQALGQGPQFIFQYYEEEERQRGNFPDRFSGHQFPNYSSELNVNALLLGDSALYLCASSSRQNPYEQYFGPGTRLTVT.

This clone is medium-sized (0.01 to 0.1%) in the sample. The J gene is TRBJ2-5, the V gene TRBV21-1; the D call TRBD2 from the table was never checked on the DNA. TRBV21-1 is a pseudogene. The CDR3 loop spans 12 amino acids. The CDR3 spells CASSKVEETQYF. Here the CDR3 DNA reads TGTGCCAGCAGCAAAGTCGAAGAGACCCAGTACTTC.

The chain links TRBV19 to TRBJ2-1, with a possible D match to TRBD2 (5 bases). CDR1 is LNHDA and CDR2 is SQIVND in the germline V gene (reference sequence). This CDR3 has 13 amino acids. V lost 0 bases, J lost 5 bases, and 5 bases lay in between. The CDR3 DNA follows: TGTGCCAGTAGTATAGACGGGGACAATGAGCAGTTCTTC. Amino acid sequence: CASSIDGDNEQFF.

This clone showed up just a few times. V and J are TRBV5-1 and TRBJ1-1, with TRBD1 as a possible D gene (5 bases). Trimming took 4 bases from V and 0 from J, leaving 13 bases between them. The CDR3 contains 15 residues. From germline, CDR1 is SGHRS and CDR2 YFSETQ. Here the CDR3 DNA reads TGCGCCAGCAGCAGGACGGCAGGGTTGAACACTGAAGCTTTCTTT. It specifies CASSRTAGLNTEAFF.

This clone has just a few counts. The V and J genes are TRBV27 and TRBJ2-6; 8 positions agree with TRBD1. The CDR3 has 13 amino acids. Losses at the gene ends were 6 bases for V and 16 bases for J; bases not matched to a gene: 11. Per germline, CDR1 MNHEY and CDR2 SMNVEV (reference sequence). The CDR3 here is CASRARDRFLLTF. The CDR3, as DNA: TGTGCCAGCAGGGCTCGGGACAGGTTCCTACTGACTTTC. Combining the CDR3 with reference TRBV27 and TRBJ2-6 gives the whole variable domain EAQVTQNPRYLITVTGKKLTVTCSQNMNHEYMSWYRQDPGLGLRQIYYSMNVEVTDKGDVPEGYKVSRKEKRNFPLILESPSPNQTSLYFCASRARDRFLLTFGAGSRLTVL.

This clone was counted a few times. The chain uses TRBV6-1 and TRBJ1-5; the D gene is possibly TRBD1 (6 bases). The CDR3 is made up of 17 amino acids. V lost 4 bases and J lost 2, with 18 bases in between. CDR1 is MNHNS and CDR2 is SASEGT in the germline V gene. As DNA, the CDR3 is TGTGCCAGCAGTGGGGGCCCATCCAGGGGTGGCAATCAGCCCCAGCATTTT. Translation: CASSGGPSRGGNQPQHF.

This clone turned up a few times. This chain links TRBV27 with TRBJ1-4, with D possibly TRBD1 on 5 matching bases. V gave up 1 base and J gave up 3 bases, with 12 bases separating them. The CDR3 is 16 amino acids. The V gene's germline CDR1 is MNHEY and CDR2 SMNVEV (reference sequence). The CDR3 nucleotides are TGTGCCAGCAGTTTATACGCAGGGATGGCTAATGAAAAACTGTTTTTT. Protein sequence: CASSLYAGMANEKLFF.

The chain uses TRBV28 and TRBJ1-4; 7 bases agree with TRBD1. V lost 5 bases, J lost 1 base, and 1 base stayed unmatched. CDR1 and CDR2 (germline): MDHEN, SYDVKM. This CDR3 is 14 amino acids long. The CDR3 protein is CASSQGGTNEKLFF. The CDR3, as DNA: TGTGCCAGCAGTCAGGGGGGAACTAATGAAAAACTGTTTTTT.

This rearrangement joins TRBV9 to TRBJ1-4, with TRBD1 as a possible D gene (5 bases). There are 16 residues in the CDR3. The V gene's germline CDR1 is SGDLS and CDR2 YYNGEE. The germline V and J ends were trimmed by 2 bases and 4 bases, with 15 bases remaining between them. The CDR3: CASSVSDRRYNEKLFF. The CDR3, as DNA: TGTGCCAGCAGCGTTTCCGACAGAAGATATAATGAAAAACTGTTTTTT.

The J gene is TRBJ2-6, the V gene TRBV6-5, with TRBD1 matching 8 bases. In germline, CDR1 is MNHEY, CDR2 SVGAGI. With V trimmed by 6 bases and J by 2 bases, 3 bases remained unmatched. This CDR3 has 15 residues. CDR3 protein: CASRQDRAGANVLTF. CDR3 sequence (DNA): TGTGCCAGCAGACAGGACAGGGCTGGGGCCAACGTCCTGACTTTC.

This clone was seen only a few times. J is TRBJ2-1 and V is TRBV7-2; maybe TRBD2 (6 bases). Germline V gene data show CDR1 as SGHTA and CDR2 as FQGNSA. Trimming stripped 6 bases from V and 3 bases from J, with 12 bases between. The CDR3 is made up of 14 amino acids. Here the CDR3 DNA reads TGTGCCAGCAGTTTGTGGGGGGTCTACAATGAGCAGTTCTTC. Protein: CASSLWGVYNEQFF.